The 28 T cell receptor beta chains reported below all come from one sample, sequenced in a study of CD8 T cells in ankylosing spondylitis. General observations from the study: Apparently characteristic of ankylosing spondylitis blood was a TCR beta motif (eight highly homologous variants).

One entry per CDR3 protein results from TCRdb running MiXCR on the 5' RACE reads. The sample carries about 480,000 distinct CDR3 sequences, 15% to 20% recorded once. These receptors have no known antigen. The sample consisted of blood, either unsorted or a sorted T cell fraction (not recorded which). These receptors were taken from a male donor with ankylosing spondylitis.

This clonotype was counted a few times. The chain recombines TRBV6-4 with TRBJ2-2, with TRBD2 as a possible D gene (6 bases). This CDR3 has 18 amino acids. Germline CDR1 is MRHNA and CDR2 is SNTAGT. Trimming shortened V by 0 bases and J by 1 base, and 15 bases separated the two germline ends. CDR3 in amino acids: CASSDSMVGRGNTGELFF. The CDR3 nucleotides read TGTGCCAGCAGTGACTCGATGGTCGGGAGAGGGAACACCGGGGAGCTGTTTTTT.

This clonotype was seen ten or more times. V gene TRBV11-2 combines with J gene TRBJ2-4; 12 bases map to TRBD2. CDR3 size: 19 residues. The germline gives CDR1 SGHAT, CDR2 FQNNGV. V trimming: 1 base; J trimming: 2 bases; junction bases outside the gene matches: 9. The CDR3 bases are TGTGCCAGCAGCTTAGGGTCTAGCGGGGGGGCCGTCACCAAAAACATTCAGTACTTC. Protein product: CASSLGSSGGAVTKNIQYF.

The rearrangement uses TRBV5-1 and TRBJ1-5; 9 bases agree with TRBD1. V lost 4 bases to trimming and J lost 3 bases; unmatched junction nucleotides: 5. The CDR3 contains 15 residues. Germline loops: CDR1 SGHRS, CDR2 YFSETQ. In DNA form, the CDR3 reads TGCGCCAGCAGCCCCGGGACAGGGACCAATCAGCCCCAGCATTTT. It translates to CASSPGTGTNQPQHF.

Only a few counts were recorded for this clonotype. The CDR3 sequence is CASSQTSGSKGGELFF. CDR3 DNA: TGTGCCAGCAGCCAGACTAGCGGGAGTAAGGGCGGGGAGCTGTTTTTT. The chain recombines TRBV7-2 with TRBJ2-2; 12 bases agree with TRBD2. This CDR3 spans 16 amino acids. V lost 5 bases to trimming and J lost 7 bases; unmatched junction nucleotides: 8. Germline assignment: CDR1 SGHTA and CDR2 FQGNSA.

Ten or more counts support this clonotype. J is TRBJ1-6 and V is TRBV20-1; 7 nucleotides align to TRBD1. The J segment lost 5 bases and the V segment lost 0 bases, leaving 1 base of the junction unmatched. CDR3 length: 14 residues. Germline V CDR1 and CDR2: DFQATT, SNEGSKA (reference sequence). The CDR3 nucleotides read TGCAGTGCTAGAGATCAGGGGGATAATTCACCCCTCCACTTT. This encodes CSARDQGDNSPLHF.

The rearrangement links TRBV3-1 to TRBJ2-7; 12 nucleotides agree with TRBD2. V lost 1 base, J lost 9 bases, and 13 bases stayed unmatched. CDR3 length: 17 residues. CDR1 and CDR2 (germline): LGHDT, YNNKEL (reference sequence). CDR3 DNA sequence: TGTGCCAGCAGCCAAGTAGCCGGACTAGCGGGACTACGTTTGCAGTACTTC. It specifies CASSQVAGLAGLRLQYF.

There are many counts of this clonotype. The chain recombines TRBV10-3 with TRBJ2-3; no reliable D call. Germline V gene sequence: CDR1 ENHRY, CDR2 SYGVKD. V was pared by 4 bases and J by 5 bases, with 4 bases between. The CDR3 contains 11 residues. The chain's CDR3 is CAISGEDTQYF. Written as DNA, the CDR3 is TGTGCCATCAGTGGGGAAGATACGCAGTATTTT.

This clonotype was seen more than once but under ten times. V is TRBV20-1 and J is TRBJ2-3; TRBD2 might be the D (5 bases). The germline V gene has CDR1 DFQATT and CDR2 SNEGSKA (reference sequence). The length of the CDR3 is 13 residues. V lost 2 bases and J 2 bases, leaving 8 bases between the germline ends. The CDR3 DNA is TGCAGTGCTAGAACAGCGGACACAGATACGCAGTATTTT. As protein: CSARTADTDTQYF.

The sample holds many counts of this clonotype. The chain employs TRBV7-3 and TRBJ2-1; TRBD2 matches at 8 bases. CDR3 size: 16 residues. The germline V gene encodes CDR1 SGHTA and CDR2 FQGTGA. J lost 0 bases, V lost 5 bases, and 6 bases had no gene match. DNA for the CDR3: TGTGCCAGCAGCCCGAGCGGGGGCGCCTCCTACAATGAGCAGTTCTTC. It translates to CASSPSGGASYNEQFF. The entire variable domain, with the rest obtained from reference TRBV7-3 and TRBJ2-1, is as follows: GAGVSQTPSNKVTEKGKYVELRCDPISGHTALYWYRQSLGQGPEFLIYFQGTGAADDSGLPNDRFFAVRPEGSVSTLKIQRTERGDSAVYLCASSPSGGASYNEQFFGPGTRLTVL.

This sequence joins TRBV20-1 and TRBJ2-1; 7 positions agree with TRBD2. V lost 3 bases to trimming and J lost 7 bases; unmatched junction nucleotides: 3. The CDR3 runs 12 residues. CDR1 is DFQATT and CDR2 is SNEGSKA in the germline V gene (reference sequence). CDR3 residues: CSASGRLNEQFF. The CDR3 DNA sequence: TGCAGTGCTAGCGGGAGGCTGAATGAGCAGTTCTTC.

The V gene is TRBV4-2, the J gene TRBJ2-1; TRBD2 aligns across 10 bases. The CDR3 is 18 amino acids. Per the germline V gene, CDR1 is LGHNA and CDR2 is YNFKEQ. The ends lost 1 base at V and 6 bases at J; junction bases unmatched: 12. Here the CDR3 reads CASSQVSLQREGRNEQFF. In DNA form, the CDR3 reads TGTGCCAGCAGCCAAGTATCCCTCCAGCGGGAGGGCCGCAATGAGCAGTTCTTC.

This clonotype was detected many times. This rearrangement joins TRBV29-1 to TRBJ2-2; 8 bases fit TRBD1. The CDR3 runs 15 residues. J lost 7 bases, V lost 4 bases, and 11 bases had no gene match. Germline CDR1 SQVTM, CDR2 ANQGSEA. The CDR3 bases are TGCAGCGTTGGCCTACGACAGGGGTTACACGGGGAGCTGTTTTTT. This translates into CSVGLRQGLHGELFF.

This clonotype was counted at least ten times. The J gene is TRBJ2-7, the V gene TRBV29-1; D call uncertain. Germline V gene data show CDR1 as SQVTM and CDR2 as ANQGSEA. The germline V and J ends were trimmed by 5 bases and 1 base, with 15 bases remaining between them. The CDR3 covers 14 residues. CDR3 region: CSVSVSAPSYEQYF. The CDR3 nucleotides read TGCAGCGTTTCCGTCTCGGCGCCGTCCTACGAGCAGTACTTC.

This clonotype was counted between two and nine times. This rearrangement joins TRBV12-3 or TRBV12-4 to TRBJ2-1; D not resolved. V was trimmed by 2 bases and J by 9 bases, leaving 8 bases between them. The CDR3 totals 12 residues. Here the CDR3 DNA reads TGTGCCAGCAGTTTACCCTTTAGTGAGCAGTTCTTC. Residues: CASSLPFSEQFF.

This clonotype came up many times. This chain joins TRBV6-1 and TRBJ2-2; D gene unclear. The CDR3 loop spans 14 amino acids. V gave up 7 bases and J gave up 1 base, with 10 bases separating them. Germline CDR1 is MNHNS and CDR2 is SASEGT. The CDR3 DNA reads TGTGCCAGCAAAAAACGGCGGAACACCGGGGAGCTGTTTTTT. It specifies CASKKRRNTGELFF.

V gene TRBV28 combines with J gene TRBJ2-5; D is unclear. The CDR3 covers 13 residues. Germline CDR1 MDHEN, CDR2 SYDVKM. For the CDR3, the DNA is TGTGTCACCAGCGTTGCCGTAAAAGAGACCCAGTACTTC. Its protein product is CVTSVAVKETQYF.

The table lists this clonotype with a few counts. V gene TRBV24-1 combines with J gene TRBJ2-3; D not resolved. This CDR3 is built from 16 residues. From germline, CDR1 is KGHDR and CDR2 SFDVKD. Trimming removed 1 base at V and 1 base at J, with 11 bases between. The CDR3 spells CATSDFGYDGTDTQYF. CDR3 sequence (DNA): TGTGCCACCAGTGATTTTGGATATGACGGCACAGATACGCAGTATTTT.

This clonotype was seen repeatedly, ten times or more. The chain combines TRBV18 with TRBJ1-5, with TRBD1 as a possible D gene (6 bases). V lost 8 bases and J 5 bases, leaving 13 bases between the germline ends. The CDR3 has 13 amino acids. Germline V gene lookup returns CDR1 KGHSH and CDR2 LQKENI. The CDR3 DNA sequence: TGTGCCAGCAGCCCGGACAGAGATCAGCCCCAGCATTTT. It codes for CASSPDRDQPQHF.

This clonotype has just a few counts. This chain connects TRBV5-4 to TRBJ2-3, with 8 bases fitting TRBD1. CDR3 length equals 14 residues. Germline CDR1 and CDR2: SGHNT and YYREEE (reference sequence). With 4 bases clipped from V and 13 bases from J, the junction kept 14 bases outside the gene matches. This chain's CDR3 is CASSKTVDREKEYF. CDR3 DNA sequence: TGTGCCAGCAGCAAAACCGTGGACAGGGAAAAGGAGTATTTT.

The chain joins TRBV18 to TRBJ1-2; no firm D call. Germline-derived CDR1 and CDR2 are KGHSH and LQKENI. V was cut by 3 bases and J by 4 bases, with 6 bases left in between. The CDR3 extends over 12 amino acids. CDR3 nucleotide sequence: TGTGCCAGCTCACCCCCCGGCTATGGCTACACCTTC. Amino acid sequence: CASSPPGYGYTF.

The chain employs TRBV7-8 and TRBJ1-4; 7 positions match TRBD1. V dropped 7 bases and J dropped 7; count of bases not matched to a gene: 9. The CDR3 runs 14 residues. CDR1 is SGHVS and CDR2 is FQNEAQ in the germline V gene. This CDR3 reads CASKQQGSGEKLFF. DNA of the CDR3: TGTGCCAGCAAACAACAGGGGTCGGGTGAAAAACTGTTTTTT.

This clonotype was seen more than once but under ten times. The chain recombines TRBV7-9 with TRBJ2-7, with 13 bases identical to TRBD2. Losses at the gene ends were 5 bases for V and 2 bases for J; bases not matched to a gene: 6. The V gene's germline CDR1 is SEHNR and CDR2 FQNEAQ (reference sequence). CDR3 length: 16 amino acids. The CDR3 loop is CASSNQTSGRAYEQYF. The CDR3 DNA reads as TGTGCCAGCAGCAACCAAACTAGCGGGAGGGCCTACGAGCAGTACTTC. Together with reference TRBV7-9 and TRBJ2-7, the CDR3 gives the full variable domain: DTGVSQNPRHKITKRGQNVTFRCDPISEHNRLYWYRQTLGQGPEFLTYFQNEAQLEKSRLLSDRFSAERPKGSFSTLEIQRTEQGDSAMYLCASSNQTSGRAYEQYFGPGTRLTVT.

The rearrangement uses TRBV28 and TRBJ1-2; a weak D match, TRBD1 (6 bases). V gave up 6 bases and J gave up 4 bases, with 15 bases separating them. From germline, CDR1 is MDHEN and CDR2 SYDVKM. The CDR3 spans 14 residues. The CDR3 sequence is CASSPGHGSYGYTF. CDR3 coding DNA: TGTGCCAGCAGCCCGGGACATGGGTCCTATGGCTACACCTTC.

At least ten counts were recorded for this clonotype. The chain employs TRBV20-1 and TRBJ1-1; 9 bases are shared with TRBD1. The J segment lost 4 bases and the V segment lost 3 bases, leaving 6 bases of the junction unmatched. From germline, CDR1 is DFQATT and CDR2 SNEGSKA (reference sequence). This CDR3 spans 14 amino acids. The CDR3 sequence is CSASTGGGGTEAFF. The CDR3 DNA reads TGCAGTGCTAGCACAGGGGGCGGAGGCACTGAAGCTTTCTTT.

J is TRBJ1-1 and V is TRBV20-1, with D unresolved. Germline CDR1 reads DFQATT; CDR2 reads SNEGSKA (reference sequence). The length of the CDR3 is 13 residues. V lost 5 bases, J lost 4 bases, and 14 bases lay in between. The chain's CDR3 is CSARPQVGTEAFF. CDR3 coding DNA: TGCAGTGCTCGCCCCCAAGTGGGCACTGAAGCTTTCTTT.

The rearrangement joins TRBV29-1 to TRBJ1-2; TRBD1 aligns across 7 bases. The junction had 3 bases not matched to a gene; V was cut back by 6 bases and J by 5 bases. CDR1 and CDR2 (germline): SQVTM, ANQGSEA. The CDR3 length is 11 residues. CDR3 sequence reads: CSVNRGYGYTF. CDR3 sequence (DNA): TGCAGCGTGAACAGGGGATATGGCTACACCTTC.

CDR3 DNA: TGTGCCAGCTCTTCGACAGAGACTAATGAAAAACTGTTTTTT. Protein product: CASSSTETNEKLFF. The chain combines TRBV18 with TRBJ1-4, with D perhaps matching TRBD1 (5 bases). Germline V gene data show CDR1 as KGHSH and CDR2 as LQKENI. This CDR3 has 14 residues. V lost 6 bases and J 2 bases, leaving 10 bases between the germline ends.

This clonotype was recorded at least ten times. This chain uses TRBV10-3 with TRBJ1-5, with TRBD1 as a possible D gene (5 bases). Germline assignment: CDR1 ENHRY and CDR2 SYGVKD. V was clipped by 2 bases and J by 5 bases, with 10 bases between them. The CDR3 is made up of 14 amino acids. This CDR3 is CAISEGQGDQPQHF. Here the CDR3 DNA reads TGTGCCATCAGTGAGGGCCAGGGCGATCAGCCCCAGCATTTT.